This T cell receptor (beta chain) was documented in a study of OX40 agonist ivuxolimab in advanced cancers. With respect to the entire study: Ivuxolimab, which targeted the costimulatory receptor OX40 (CD134), was an agonistic, fully human IgG2 monoclonal antibody. Patients were allowed to have had prior anti-PD-1, anti-PD-L1 or anti-CTLA-4 therapy, and 40% of the dose-escalation patients had previously received checkpoint inhibitors. Intravenous ivuxolimab was administered to patients every 2 weeks at six dose levels: 0.01, 0.1, 0.3, 1.5, 3 and 10 mg/kg. Three dose-escalation patients achieved partial responses, one with hepatocellular carcinoma and two with cutaneous melanoma. Peripheral TCRbeta sequencing aimed to test whether ivuxolimab altered TCR sequence diversity and caused clonal T-cell expansion. Of the approximately 53 patients in dose escalation, some 19 had hepatocellular carcinoma, some 15 had melanoma, 9 had renal cell carcinoma and 9 had head and neck cancer. The dose-escalation cohort was 82.7% male with a mean age of approximately 60 years, ranging from roughly 23 to 80. The paper reports the monotherapy dose-escalation portion (N ≈ 50 patients) of the phase I ivuxolimab trial.

A word on this clone: Its cognate antigen has yet to be identified. Base quality data are lacking; no much larger clone is found one base away.

The trial excluded patients who had a history of autoimmune disease or who were on systemic immunosuppression. Peripheral blood for TCR sequencing was collected from all dose cohorts at baseline, on cycle 4 day 1, and on cycle 7 day 1. Samples came from an open-label, multicenter, first-in-human phase I dose-escalation trial of ivuxolimab. The trial enrolled adults with locally advanced or metastatic head and neck squamous cell, hepatocellular, melanoma or renal cell carcinoma. CD4+ and CD8+ T cells were sorted separately from peripheral blood before TCR sequencing. The CDR3 starts with the cysteine, ends with the phenylalanine, and has 15 residues. This entry keeps only the CDR3 DNA: 45 bases, framed from base 1. The germline V gene gives CDR1 as MDHEN and CDR2 as SYDVKM. The junction shows trimming of 6 bases on V and 4 bases on J, and the gene matches do not reach 12 bases of it. The paper's findings and limits, for the study overall: Antigen specificity was not determined for the clonally expanded peripheral T cells. Clonal expansion of both CD4+ and CD8+ blood T cells was observed from baseline to week 6 at doses 0.1 to 3.0 mg/kg. In the 0.1-3.0 mg/kg groups, partial responders had among the lowest normalized peripheral clonal expansion, particularly in CD8+ T cells. Low levels of normalized T-cell clonal expansion were also seen in some patients who did not respond. After ivuxolimab, expanded clones were on average more numerous among CD8+ T cells than among CD4+ T cells.

Genomic DNA was isolated from the sorted cells so that the TCRbeta CDR3 region could be sequenced. The immunoSEQ Assay was used to sequence the TCRbeta CDR3 regions. TCRdb stores this immuneACCESS table with in-frame sequences only. Part of the clones is absent; in the studies checked, under half of the shortfall reflects unresolved V genes, and no reason is known for the rest. In this sample the table shows about 67,000 clones, around nine tenths of which occur a single time. The ten top clones hold 0.25% to 0.3% of the sample. The sample here was CD4+ or CD8+ T cells sorted from blood, taken in a trial of the OX40 agonist ivuxolimab. The chain uses TRBV28 and TRBJ2-7; TRBD2 matches 7 bases in the middle. The TCR sequence derives from an adult with an advanced solid tumor such as melanoma, head and neck, liver or kidney cancer. The DNA sequence follows: TGTGCCAGCAGCCCTCCGGGGGGAATGGATTACGAGCAGTACTTC. Its translation reads: CASSPPGGMDYEQYF.